The clone carrying this T cell receptor beta chain was counted many times. The antigen is unknown. 5'RACE generated cDNA with 10-nucleotide random UMIs. Via MiXCR, TCRdb re-called the 5' RACE reads, giving one row per CDR3 protein. The sample has around 44,000 distinct CDR3 sequences, 14% seen once. The entry originates in a study of neurological immune-mediated disorders. Regarding the study as a whole: Multiple sclerosis was found to have the least TCR clonal expansion, below healthy controls, and HTLV-1-associated myelopathy the most.

Sequenced sample: CD4+ T cells from blood. This clonotype was obtained from a woman in her fifties or sixties with HTLV-1-associated myelopathy (HAM/TSP).

DNA of the CDR3: TGCGCCAGCAGCTTGCAAGAGGCCAGCTACAATGAGCAGTTCTTC. This codes for CASSLQEASYNEQFF. The V and J genes are TRBV5-1 and TRBJ2-1, with D uncertain. V lost 1 base and J 3 bases, leaving 11 bases between the germline ends. The germline V gene has CDR1 SGHRS and CDR2 YFSETQ. There are 15 residues in the CDR3.